The TCR beta chain described here comes from a study of OX40 agonist ivuxolimab in advanced cancers. This table comes from immunoSEQ multiplex PCR, and its TCRdb copy is limited to in-frame clones, with some not included. The sample includes over 85,000 clones, around 90% of them seen just once. The V end lost 2 bases, the J end lost 0 bases, and 13 bases lay between the germline ends. The CDR3 consists of 16 residues. Germline V lookup: CDR1 ENHRY, CDR2 SYGVKD. V and J are TRBV10-3 and TRBJ2-5, with D perhaps TRBD1 (6 bases). This sample comprised CD4+ or CD8+ T cells sorted from blood, obtained in a trial of the OX40 agonist ivuxolimab. The receptor was isolated from an adult with an advanced solid tumor such as melanoma, head and neck, liver or kidney cancer. As DNA, the CDR3 is TGTGCCATCAGTGAGCGGACAGAAGGGTACCAAGAGACCCAGTACTTC. This gives the protein CAISERTEGYQETQYF.